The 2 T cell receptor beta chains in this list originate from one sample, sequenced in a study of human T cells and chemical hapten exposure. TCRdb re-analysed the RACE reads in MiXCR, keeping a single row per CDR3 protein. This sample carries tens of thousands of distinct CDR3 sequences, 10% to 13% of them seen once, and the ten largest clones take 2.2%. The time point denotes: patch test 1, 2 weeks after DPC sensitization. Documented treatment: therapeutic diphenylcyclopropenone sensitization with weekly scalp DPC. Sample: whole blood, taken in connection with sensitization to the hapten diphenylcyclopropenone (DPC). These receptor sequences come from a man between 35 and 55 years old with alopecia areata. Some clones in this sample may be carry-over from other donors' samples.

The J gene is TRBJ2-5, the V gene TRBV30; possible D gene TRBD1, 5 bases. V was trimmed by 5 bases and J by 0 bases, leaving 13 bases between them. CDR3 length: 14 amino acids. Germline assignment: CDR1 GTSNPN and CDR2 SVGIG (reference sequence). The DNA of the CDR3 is TGTGCCTGGCGAAAACAGGAGTACCAAGAGACCCAGTACTTC. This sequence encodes CAWRKQEYQETQYF.

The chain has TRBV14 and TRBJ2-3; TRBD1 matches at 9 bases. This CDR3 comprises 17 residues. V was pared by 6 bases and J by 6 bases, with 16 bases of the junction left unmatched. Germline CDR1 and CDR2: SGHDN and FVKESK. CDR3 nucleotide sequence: TGTGCCAGCAGTCGACTTAAAGGGACAGGGTCAGGTGATACGCAGTATTTT. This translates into CASSRLKGTGSGDTQYF.